This is a list of T cell receptor beta chains from one sample in a study of quantifying T cell responses using KT2 cells. TCRdb independently ran MiXCR on the UMI-ligation and nested PCR reads; one entry per CDR3 protein. The table shows some 33,000 distinct CDR3 sequences, with around 10% occurring only once. The sample comprised PBMCs spiked with cells of the T cell clone KT2. These receptors came from a human donor. Both conserved end residues are part of each CDR3. Each record gives: clone size, J gene, V gene, D gene, CDR3 protein, CDR3 DNA. A D gene is named only where the DNA matches it firmly. The size field is filled for only some rows; it gives once, few, many or a size class.

clone_size: many
j_call: TRBJ1-6
v_call: TRBV7-2
d_call: TRBD1
cdr3_aa: CASSGQAYNSPLHF
cdr3_nt: TGTGCCAGCAGCGGACAGGCCTATAATTCACCCCTCCACTTT

clone_size: few
j_call: TRBJ2-1
v_call: TRBV7-2
d_call: -
cdr3_aa: CASSLVDYNEQFF
cdr3_nt: TGTGCCAGCAGCTTAGTAGACTACAATGAGCAGTTCTTC

clone_size: -
j_call: TRBJ1-2
v_call: TRBV2
d_call: -
cdr3_aa: CASSELEGPAITF
cdr3_nt: TGTGCCAGCAGTGAGCTTGAGGGGCCCGCTATCACCTTC

clone_size: many
j_call: TRBJ2-2
v_call: TRBV5-1
d_call: TRBD1
cdr3_aa: CASRDRRNTGELFF
cdr3_nt: TGCGCCAGCCGGGACAGGAGGAACACCGGGGAGCTGTTTTTT

clone_size: -
j_call: TRBJ1-1
v_call: TRBV10-2
d_call: TRBD1
cdr3_aa: CASIPSPGTGAVSNTEAFF
cdr3_nt: TGCGCCAGCATTCCAAGTCCCGGGACAGGGGCGGTATCTAACACTGAAGCTTTCTTT

clone_size: -
j_call: TRBJ2-3
v_call: TRBV7-8
d_call: TRBD2
cdr3_aa: CASSPNSGRFVTDTQYF
cdr3_nt: TGTGCCAGCAGCCCAAATAGCGGGAGGTTCGTCACAGATACGCAGTATTTT

clone_size: few
j_call: TRBJ2-2
v_call: TRBV12-3/TRBV12-4
d_call: -
cdr3_aa: CASSLAALGTGELFF
cdr3_nt: TGTGCCAGCAGCCTCGCGGCCCTAGGGACCGGGGAGCTGTTTTTT

clone_size: many
j_call: TRBJ2-1
v_call: TRBV5-1
d_call: TRBD1
cdr3_aa: CASSSTTGQHYNEQFF
cdr3_nt: TGCGCCAGCAGCTCCACCACGGGACAGCATTACAATGAGCAGTTCTTC

clone_size: many
j_call: TRBJ2-7
v_call: TRBV29-1
d_call: -
cdr3_aa: CSVQGPPEEQYF
cdr3_nt: TGCAGCGTCCAAGGCCCTCCGGAGGAGCAGTACTTC

clone_size: many
j_call: TRBJ2-3
v_call: TRBV30
d_call: -
cdr3_aa: CAWSVLRDTQYF
cdr3_nt: TGTGCCTGGAGTGTACTGAGGGATACGCAGTATTTT

clone_size: -
j_call: TRBJ2-5
v_call: TRBV7-8
d_call: TRBD2
cdr3_aa: CASSLRTSLKETQYF
cdr3_nt: TGTGCCAGCAGCTTGCGGACTAGCCTTAAAGAGACCCAGTACTTC

clone_size: -
j_call: TRBJ1-2
v_call: TRBV10-3
d_call: TRBD1
cdr3_aa: CAISESPTGGSGYTF
cdr3_nt: TGTGCCATCAGTGAGTCGCCCACAGGGGGCAGTGGCTACACCTTC

clone_size: -
j_call: TRBJ2-7
v_call: TRBV5-8
d_call: -
cdr3_aa: CASSYGTASYEQYF
cdr3_nt: TGTGCCAGCAGCTACGGGACCGCATCCTACGAGCAGTACTTC

clone_size: -
j_call: TRBJ1-2
v_call: TRBV2
d_call: TRBD1
cdr3_aa: CASRGTGHGYTF
cdr3_nt: TGTGCCAGCAGGGGGACAGGGCATGGCTACACCTTC

clone_size: -
j_call: TRBJ2-7
v_call: TRBV10-3
d_call: -
cdr3_aa: CAISGGTYEQYF
cdr3_nt: TGTGCCATCAGTGGGGGGACCTACGAGCAGTACTTC

clone_size: many
j_call: TRBJ2-1
v_call: TRBV7-3
d_call: -
cdr3_aa: CASSPRQAITYNEQFF
cdr3_nt: TGTGCCAGCAGCCCCCGACAAGCGATAACCTACAATGAGCAGTTCTTC

clone_size: many
j_call: TRBJ1-1
v_call: TRBV6-2/TRBV6-3
d_call: TRBD1
cdr3_aa: CASRPQGAGVNTEAFF
cdr3_nt: TGTGCCAGCAGACCCCAGGGGGCTGGGGTGAACACTGAAGCTTTCTTT

clone_size: many
j_call: TRBJ1-2
v_call: TRBV11-2
d_call: TRBD1
cdr3_aa: CASSSDREVVDGYTF
cdr3_nt: TGTGCCAGCAGCTCAGACAGGGAGGTAGTGGATGGCTACACCTTC

clone_size: -
j_call: TRBJ1-1
v_call: TRBV6-5
d_call: -
cdr3_aa: CASSYSYVWASTEAFF
cdr3_nt: TGTGCCAGCAGTTACTCGTATGTTTGGGCAAGTACTGAAGCTTTCTTT

clone_size: -
j_call: TRBJ2-2
v_call: TRBV24-1
d_call: -
cdr3_aa: CATSKTRTPGELFF
cdr3_nt: TGTGCCACCTCTAAGACAAGAACCCCCGGGGAGCTGTTTTTT

clone_size: many
j_call: TRBJ2-7
v_call: TRBV10-2
d_call: -
cdr3_aa: CASFYEQYF
cdr3_nt: TGCGCCAGCTTTTACGAGCAGTACTTC

clone_size: few
j_call: TRBJ2-5
v_call: TRBV29-1
d_call: TRBD2
cdr3_aa: CSVYPTSGVETQYF
cdr3_nt: TGCAGCGTTTATCCGACTAGCGGGGTAGAGACCCAGTACTTC

clone_size: many
j_call: TRBJ2-5
v_call: TRBV27
d_call: TRBD1
cdr3_aa: CASSETGTGGEETQYF
cdr3_nt: TGTGCCAGCAGTGAAACCGGGACAGGGGGCGAGGAGACCCAGTACTTC

clone_size: many
j_call: TRBJ1-1
v_call: TRBV7-9
d_call: -
cdr3_aa: CASSSTGFSGSFF
cdr3_nt: TGTGCCAGCAGCTCGACAGGTTTTTCGGGATCTTTCTTT

clone_size: many
j_call: TRBJ1-2
v_call: TRBV5-5
d_call: -
cdr3_aa: CASSSGESYGYTF
cdr3_nt: TGTGCCAGCAGCTCCGGGGAATCATATGGCTACACCTTC

clone_size: few
j_call: TRBJ2-1
v_call: TRBV9
d_call: -
cdr3_aa: CASSVTGATYNEQFF
cdr3_nt: TGTGCCAGCAGCGTGACGGGAGCCACCTACAATGAGCAGTTCTTC

clone_size: few
j_call: TRBJ2-1
v_call: TRBV6-2/TRBV6-3
d_call: -
cdr3_aa: CASRPTRRDEQFF
cdr3_nt: TGTGCCAGCAGACCGACCCGGAGGGATGAGCAGTTCTTC

clone_size: -
j_call: TRBJ1-2
v_call: TRBV7-8
d_call: TRBD1
cdr3_aa: CASSLADRRANYGYTF
cdr3_nt: TGTGCCAGCAGCTTAGCGGACAGGAGGGCTAACTATGGCTACACCTTC

clone_size: -
j_call: TRBJ2-5
v_call: TRBV12-3/TRBV12-4
d_call: -
cdr3_aa: CASSHGDIQGQTQYF
cdr3_nt: TGTGCCAGCAGCCACGGGGACATCCAGGGGCAGACCCAGTACTTC

clone_size: many
j_call: TRBJ2-3
v_call: TRBV7-9
d_call: -
cdr3_aa: CASSLAIVDPLDTDTQYF
cdr3_nt: TGTGCCAGCAGCTTAGCTATAGTGGACCCTCTGGACACAGATACGCAGTATTTT

clone_size: many
j_call: TRBJ1-1
v_call: TRBV6-2/TRBV6-3
d_call: -
cdr3_aa: CASSGAVGGKNTEAFF
cdr3_nt: TGTGCCAGCAGTGGGGCAGTAGGAGGGAAGAACACTGAAGCTTTCTTT

clone_size: -
j_call: TRBJ2-2
v_call: TRBV14
d_call: -
cdr3_aa: CASSRQGPPGELFF
cdr3_nt: TGTGCCAGCAGCAGGCAGGGGCCCCCCGGGGAGCTGTTTTTT

clone_size: many
j_call: TRBJ2-7
v_call: TRBV3-1
d_call: -
cdr3_aa: CASSLGDLEQYF
cdr3_nt: TGTGCCAGCAGCCTAGGGGATCTTGAGCAGTACTTC

clone_size: few
j_call: TRBJ1-5
v_call: TRBV5-1
d_call: -
cdr3_aa: CASSPTVGSAQPQHF
cdr3_nt: TGCGCCAGCAGCCCAACAGTGGGGAGCGCTCAGCCCCAGCATTTT

clone_size: -
j_call: TRBJ2-1
v_call: TRBV6-6
d_call: TRBD2
cdr3_aa: CASSYGDGTSGRVYNEQFF
cdr3_nt: TGTGCCAGCAGTTACGGGGATGGGACTAGCGGGAGGGTCTACAATGAGCAGTTCTTC

clone_size: many
j_call: TRBJ1-2
v_call: TRBV29-1
d_call: -
cdr3_aa: CSVEREGYTF
cdr3_nt: TGCAGCGTTGAGAGGGAGGGCTACACCTTC

clone_size: few
j_call: TRBJ2-7
v_call: TRBV3-1
d_call: -
cdr3_aa: CASSQGQYEQYF
cdr3_nt: TGTGCCAGCAGCCAAGGACAGTACGAGCAGTACTTC

clone_size: -
j_call: TRBJ2-2
v_call: TRBV15
d_call: TRBD2
cdr3_aa: CATSLAGGYLGTGELFF
cdr3_nt: TGTGCCACCAGCCTAGCGGGAGGCTATCTTGGCACCGGGGAGCTGTTTTTT

clone_size: few
j_call: TRBJ1-1
v_call: TRBV7-8
d_call: -
cdr3_aa: CASRLDRNTEAFF
cdr3_nt: TGTGCCAGCAGATTGGACAGGAACACTGAAGCTTTCTTT

clone_size: -
j_call: TRBJ2-5
v_call: TRBV19
d_call: -
cdr3_aa: CASSITTTRKTQYF
cdr3_nt: TGTGCCAGTAGTATAACCACTACACGCAAGACCCAGTACTTC

clone_size: few
j_call: TRBJ2-1
v_call: TRBV7-2
d_call: -
cdr3_aa: CASSLVLSPSSEQFF
cdr3_nt: TGTGCCAGCAGCTTAGTCCTTAGTCCCTCCAGTGAGCAGTTCTTC

clone_size: many
j_call: TRBJ2-7
v_call: TRBV6-2/TRBV6-3
d_call: TRBD2
cdr3_aa: CASSYSRLAGYEQYF
cdr3_nt: TGTGCCAGCAGTTACTCGAGGCTAGCGGGGTACGAGCAGTACTTC

clone_size: -
j_call: TRBJ2-7
v_call: TRBV27
d_call: -
cdr3_aa: CASSPENSYEQYF
cdr3_nt: TGTGCCAGCAGTCCTGAGAATTCCTACGAGCAGTACTTC

clone_size: -
j_call: TRBJ1-1
v_call: TRBV6-1
d_call: -
cdr3_aa: CASSESGRPEAFF
cdr3_nt: TGTGCCAGCAGTGAAAGCGGACGGCCTGAAGCTTTCTTT

clone_size: -
j_call: TRBJ1-6
v_call: TRBV7-9
d_call: -
cdr3_aa: CASSLQENSPLHF
cdr3_nt: TGTGCCAGCAGCTTACAGGAGAATTCACCCCTCCACTTT

clone_size: once
j_call: TRBJ2-6
v_call: TRBV20-1
d_call: -
cdr3_aa: CSARPPGGRGSGANVLTF
cdr3_nt: TGCAGTGCTAGACCCCCTGGGGGACGGGGATCTGGGGCCAACGTCCTGACTTTC

clone_size: few
j_call: TRBJ1-1
v_call: TRBV7-2
d_call: TRBD1
cdr3_aa: CASSERQGETEAFF
cdr3_nt: TGTGCCAGCAGCGAGAGACAGGGAGAGACTGAAGCTTTCTTT

clone_size: few
j_call: TRBJ1-1
v_call: TRBV7-8
d_call: -
cdr3_aa: CASSLGWPPVEAFF
cdr3_nt: TGTGCCAGCAGCTTAGGTTGGCCCCCGGTGGAAGCTTTCTTT

clone_size: many
j_call: TRBJ2-7
v_call: TRBV7-9
d_call: TRBD1
cdr3_aa: CASSRTGGYEQYF
cdr3_nt: TGTGCCAGCAGCCGGACAGGGGGCTACGAGCAGTACTTC

clone_size: -
j_call: TRBJ1-2
v_call: TRBV6-5
d_call: TRBD1
cdr3_aa: CASGQGRVYGYTF
cdr3_nt: TGTGCCAGCGGACAGGGTAGAGTCTATGGCTACACCTTC

clone_size: many
j_call: TRBJ2-3
v_call: TRBV6-2/TRBV6-3
d_call: TRBD2
cdr3_aa: CASSYAGLEFTDTQYF
cdr3_nt: TGTGCCAGCAGTTACGCGGGACTAGAGTTCACAGATACGCAGTATTTT

clone_size: -
j_call: TRBJ1-5
v_call: TRBV29-1
d_call: TRBD1
cdr3_aa: CSVAQSPGQVRNQPQHF
cdr3_nt: TGCAGCGTTGCCCAATCCCCGGGACAGGTCCGTAATCAGCCCCAGCATTTT

clone_size: many
j_call: TRBJ2-1
v_call: TRBV29-1
d_call: TRBD2
cdr3_aa: CSVSSSGRPYNEQFF
cdr3_nt: TGCAGCGTTAGCTCTAGCGGGAGGCCCTACAATGAGCAGTTCTTC

clone_size: few
j_call: TRBJ1-2
v_call: TRBV12-3/TRBV12-4
d_call: -
cdr3_aa: CASSRHESIHGYTF
cdr3_nt: TGTGCCAGCAGCCGGCACGAGAGTATACATGGCTACACCTTC